A selection of T cell receptor beta chains follows, all from one sample in a study of identifying expanded T cells in peripheral blood. This table comes from immunoSEQ multiplex PCR, and its TCRdb copy is limited to in-frame clones, with some not included. The sample contains tens of thousands of clones, roughly four fifths of which appear only once. Sequencing used blood. These receptors were taken from a person aged 18 to 75 in good health. Each CDR3 is given with its conserved first and last residue. The D gene is left open where the match is weak. The listing skips clone size in some rows; elsewhere it reads once, few, many or a size class.

v_gene,j_gene,abundance,d_gene,CDR3aa,CDR3nt
TRBV29-1,TRBJ2-1,-,TRBD1,CSVEAGGHNEQFF,TGCAGCGTTGAGGCAGGGGGCCACAATGAGCAGTTCTTC
TRBV5-1,TRBJ2-2,-,-,CASSLPGRELFF,TGCGCCAGCAGCTTGCCCGGGCGGGAGCTGTTTTTT
TRBV7-2,TRBJ2-1,few,TRBD1,CASREDRGVYNEQFF,TGTGCCAGCAGGGAGGACAGGGGTGTCTACAATGAGCAGTTCTTC
TRBV5-5,TRBJ2-2,-,-,CASSFSDSPTGELFF,TGTGCCAGCAGTTTCTCAGATTCGCCCACCGGGGAGCTGTTTTTT
TRBV19,TRBJ1-2,-,-,CASGPGGDRFYGYTF,TGTGCCAGCGGCCCGGGAGGGGATCGTTTCTATGGCTACACCTTC
TRBV5-6,TRBJ2-1,-,-,CASSLRLRGNEQFF,TGTGCCAGCAGCTTGCGCCTCCGTGGCAATGAGCAGTTCTTC
TRBV1,TRBJ2-3,-,-,CTSSQQAGDNSTDTQYF,TGCACCAGCAGCCAACAAGCGGGAGATAACAGCACAGATACGCAGTATTTT
TRBV14,TRBJ2-6,-,-,CASSQGGYSGANVLTF,TGTGCCAGCAGCCAAGGAGGGTACTCTGGGGCCAACGTCCTGACTTTC
TRBV11-2,TRBJ2-1,-,TRBD1,CASSPRQGAYNEQFF,TGTGCCAGCAGCCCCCGTCAGGGGGCATACAATGAGCAGTTCTTC
TRBV7-7,TRBJ2-5,-,-,CASSSLGNQETQYF,TGTGCCAGCAGTTCTCTGGGAAACCAAGAGACCCAGTACTTC
TRBV11-2,TRBJ2-3,-,-,CASRKGTSFTDTQYF,TGTGCCAGCAGAAAAGGGACCAGCTTCACAGATACGCAGTATTTT
TRBV6-1,TRBJ1-1,-,TRBD1,CASSVTQGVGTEAFF,TGTGCCAGCAGTGTAACACAGGGGGTTGGCACTGAAGCTTTCTTT
TRBV9,TRBJ2-2,-,-,CASSVEKRKPTNTGELFF,TGTGCCAGCAGCGTAGAAAAGCGGAAGCCCACCAACACCGGGGAGCTGTTTTTT
TRBV15,TRBJ1-5,once,-,CATSIALQGTQPQHF,TGTGCCACCAGCATAGCCCTACAGGGAACTCAGCCCCAGCATTTT
TRBV5-1,TRBJ2-1,-,-,CASSLGGGRSQEQFF,TGCGCCAGCAGCTTGGGAGGGGGACGCTCACAGGAGCAGTTCTTC
TRBV18,TRBJ2-7,-,TRBD1,CASFRDRAYEQYF,TGTGCCAGCTTCCGGGACAGGGCTTACGAGCAGTACTTC
TRBV2,TRBJ1-2,-,TRBD1,CASSAIPGQGIANYGYTF,TGTGCCAGCAGCGCAATTCCGGGACAGGGTATCGCTAACTATGGCTACACCTTC
TRBV29-1,TRBJ2-1,-,TRBD2,CSADTGTNSNEQFF,TGCAGCGCCGACACCGGGACTAACTCCAATGAGCAGTTCTTC
TRBV11-2,TRBJ1-4,-,TRBD1,CASSRGQGRATNEKLFF,TGTGCCAGCAGCAGAGGACAGGGGAGGGCAACTAATGAAAAACTGTTTTTT
TRBV7-2,TRBJ2-7,-,-,CASSPTNSPRYEQYF,TGTGCCAGCAGCCCAACCAACTCGCCGCGCTACGAGCAGTACTTC
TRBV2,TRBJ2-7,-,-,CASNIIQDYEQYF,TGTGCCAGCAATATCATTCAGGACTACGAGCAGTACTTC
TRBV5-4,TRBJ2-2,-,-,CASSEQPLTGKLFF,TGTGCCAGCTCCGAACAGCCGCTCACCGGGAAGCTGTTTTTT
TRBV7-8,TRBJ2-3,-,TRBD2,CASSLATSSGTSTDTQYF,TGTGCCAGCAGCTTAGCGACCTCTAGCGGGACCAGCACAGATACGCAGTATTTT
TRBV18,TRBJ1-5,few,TRBD1,CASSLGQGNQPQHF,TGTGCCAGCTCACTGGGACAGGGAAATCAGCCCCAGCATTTT
TRBV15,TRBJ2-3,-,-,CATSSPTDTQYF,TGTGCCACCAGCAGTCCCACAGATACGCAGTATTTT
TRBV2,TRBJ1-1,-,-,CASSDTGPNTEAFF,TGTGCCAGCAGTGATACAGGCCCGAACACTGAAGCTTTCTTT
TRBV5-1,TRBJ2-3,-,TRBD2,CASSLGLAGIILDTQYF,TGCGCCAGCAGCTTGGGACTAGCGGGAATAATTTTAGATACGCAGTATTTT
TRBV9,TRBJ1-2,-,-,CASSVDSQGKYGYTF,TGTGCCAGCAGCGTAGATTCGCAGGGGAAGTATGGCTACACCTTC
TRBV21-1,TRBJ2-3,-,-,CASSQGSTDTQYF,TGTGCCAGCAGCCAGGGGAGCACAGATACGCAGTATTTT
TRBV7-2,TRBJ2-5,-,TRBD1,CASSQDRAGRTQYF,TGTGCCAGCAGCCAAGACAGGGCCGGCCGGACCCAGTACTTC
TRBV5-4,TRBJ2-2,-,-,CASSLVDSMNTGELFF,TGTGCCAGCAGCTTGGTAGACAGTATGAACACCGGGGAGCTGTTTTTT
TRBV6-4,TRBJ1-1,few,-,CASRDSDMNTEAFF,TGTGCCAGCAGAGACTCCGACATGAACACTGAAGCTTTCTTT
TRBV10-1,TRBJ1-1,-,TRBD1,CASSETGAREEAFF,TGCGCCAGCAGTGAGACAGGGGCCAGGGAAGAAGCTTTCTTT
TRBV18,TRBJ2-1,-,TRBD2,CASSPSLLAGGLYNEQFF,TGTGCCAGCTCACCATCCTTACTAGCGGGGGGCCTATACAATGAGCAGTTCTTC
TRBV6-1,TRBJ1-1,-,-,CASRERQAPMNTEAFF,TGTGCCAGCAGGGAACGACAGGCCCCGATGAACACTGAAGCTTTCTTT
TRBV5-6,TRBJ2-1,-,TRBD2,CASSRSGLAGNEQFF,TGTGCCAGCAGCCGCTCGGGACTAGCGGGCAATGAGCAGTTCTTC
TRBV5-1,TRBJ1-2,-,-,CASSRELGDYGYTF,TGCGCCAGCAGCCGGGAATTGGGCGACTATGGCTACACCTTC
TRBV18,TRBJ1-1,-,TRBD1,CASSPARGQNTEAFF,TGTGCCAGCTCGCCAGCCAGGGGGCAAAACACTGAAGCTTTCTTT
TRBV7-9,TRBJ2-3,-,-,CASSYRTSRDTDTQYF,TGTGCCAGCAGTTACCGGACCTCCAGGGACACAGATACGCAGTATTTT
TRBV7-2,TRBJ2-1,-,TRBD2,CASSQLAGGGEQFF,TGTGCCAGCAGCCAACTAGCGGGAGGGGGTGAGCAGTTCTTC
TRBV10-3,TRBJ2-3,-,-,CAISVTDLGTDTQYF,TGTGCCATCAGTGTAACTGACTTAGGAACAGATACGCAGTATTTT
TRBV19,TRBJ2-7,-,TRBD1,CASSGGQSLSYEQYF,TGTGCCAGTAGTGGGGGACAGTCTCTCTCCTACGAGCAGTACTTC
TRBV10-3,TRBJ2-7,once,TRBD2,CAISEPGLAGVGEQYF,TGTGCCATCAGTGAGCCTGGACTAGCGGGAGTAGGCGAGCAGTACTTC
TRBV5-6,TRBJ2-3,-,-,CASSRPDTQYF,TGTGCCAGCAGCCGGCCGGATACGCAGTATTTT
TRBV5-1,TRBJ2-7,once,TRBD1,CASSLARTGGTLYSYEQYF,TGCGCCAGCAGCTTGGCTCGGACAGGGGGTACTCTATACTCCTACGAGCAGTACTTC
TRBV7-9,TRBJ2-3,-,-,CASSPPGSDTQYF,TGTGCCAGCAGCCCCCCAGGGTCAGATACGCAGTATTTT
TRBV7-2,TRBJ2-2,once,-,CASSRYGDSGELFF,TGTGCCAGCAGCCGGTATGGGGACTCCGGGGAGCTGTTTTTT
TRBV7-6,TRBJ2-3,-,-,CASSAVAITDTQYF,TGTGCCAGCAGCGCCGTAGCAATCACAGATACGCAGTATTTT
TRBV30,TRBJ1-2,few,-,CAWAQGYFPGYTF,TGTGCCTGGGCCCAGGGTTACTTCCCGGGCTACACCTTC
TRBV19,TRBJ2-1,-,TRBD1,CASRQDRSSYNEQFF,TGTGCCAGTAGACAGGACAGGTCTTCCTACAATGAGCAGTTCTTC
TRBV27,TRBJ1-5,-,-,CASRRDGNQPQHF,TGTGCCAGTCGCAGGGATGGCAATCAGCCCCAGCATTTT
TRBV19,TRBJ1-4,-,-,CASIQAGSLNEKLFF,TGTGCCAGTATTCAAGCCGGATCCCTTAATGAAAAACTGTTTTTT
TRBV30,TRBJ2-2,-,-,CAWSLLATGELFF,TGTGCCTGGAGTCTATTAGCAACCGGGGAGCTGTTTTTT
TRBV5-1,TRBJ1-2,few,TRBD1,CASSRTGPDGYTF,TGCGCCAGCAGTCGGACAGGGCCGGATGGCTACACCTTC
TRBV27,TRBJ1-3,-,-,CASGQLSGNTIYF,TGTGCCAGCGGACAGTTATCGGGAAACACCATATATTTT
TRBV5-1,TRBJ1-1,once,TRBD1,CASPDRKKNTEAFF,TGCGCCAGCCCGGACAGGAAGAAGAACACTGAAGCTTTCTTT
TRBV14,TRBJ2-2,-,-,CASSKKLSLGSGELFF,TGTGCCAGCAGCAAAAAACTCTCCTTGGGTTCCGGGGAGCTGTTTTTT